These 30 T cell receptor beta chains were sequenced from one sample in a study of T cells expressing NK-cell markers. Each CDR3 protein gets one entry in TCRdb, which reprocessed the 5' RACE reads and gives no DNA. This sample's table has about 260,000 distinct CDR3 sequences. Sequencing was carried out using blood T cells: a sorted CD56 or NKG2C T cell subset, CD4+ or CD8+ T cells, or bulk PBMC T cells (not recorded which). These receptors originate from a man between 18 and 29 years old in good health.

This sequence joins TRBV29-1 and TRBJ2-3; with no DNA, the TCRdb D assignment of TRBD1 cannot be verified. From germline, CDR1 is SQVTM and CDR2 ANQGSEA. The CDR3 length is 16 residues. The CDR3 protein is CSVPPPVWRSTDTQYF.

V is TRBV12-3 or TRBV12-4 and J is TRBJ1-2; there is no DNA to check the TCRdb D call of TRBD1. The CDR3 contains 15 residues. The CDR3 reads CASSVPGQTIYGYTF.

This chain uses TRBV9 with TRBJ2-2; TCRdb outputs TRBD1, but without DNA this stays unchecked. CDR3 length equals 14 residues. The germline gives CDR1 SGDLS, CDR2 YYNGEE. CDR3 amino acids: CASRLDSSAGELFF.

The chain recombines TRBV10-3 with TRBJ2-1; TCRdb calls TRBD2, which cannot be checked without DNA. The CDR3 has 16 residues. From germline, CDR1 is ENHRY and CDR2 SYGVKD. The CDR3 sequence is CAISEHREPGYNEQFF.

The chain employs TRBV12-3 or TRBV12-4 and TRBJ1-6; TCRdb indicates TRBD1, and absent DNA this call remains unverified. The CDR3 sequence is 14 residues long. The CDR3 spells CASRPGQGYSPLHF.

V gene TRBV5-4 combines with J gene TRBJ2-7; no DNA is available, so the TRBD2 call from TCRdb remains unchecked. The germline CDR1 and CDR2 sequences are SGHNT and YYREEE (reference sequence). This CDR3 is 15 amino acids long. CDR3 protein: CASSLDGSRDYEQYF.

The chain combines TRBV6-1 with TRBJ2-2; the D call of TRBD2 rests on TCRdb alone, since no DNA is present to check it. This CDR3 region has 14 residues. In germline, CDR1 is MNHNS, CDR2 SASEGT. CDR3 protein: CASSPPGGTGELFF.

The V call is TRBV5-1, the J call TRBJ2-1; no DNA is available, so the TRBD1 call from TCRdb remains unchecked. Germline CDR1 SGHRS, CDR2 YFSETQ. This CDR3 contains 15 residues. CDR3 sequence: CASSLANRENNEQFF.

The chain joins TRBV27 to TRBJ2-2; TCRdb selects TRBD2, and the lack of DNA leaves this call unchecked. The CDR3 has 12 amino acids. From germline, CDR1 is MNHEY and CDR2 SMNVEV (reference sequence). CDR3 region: CASLGLSGELFF.

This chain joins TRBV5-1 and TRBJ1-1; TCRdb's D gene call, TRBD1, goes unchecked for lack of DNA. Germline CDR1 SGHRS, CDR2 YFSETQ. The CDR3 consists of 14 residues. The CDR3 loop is CASSVSRGNTEAFF.

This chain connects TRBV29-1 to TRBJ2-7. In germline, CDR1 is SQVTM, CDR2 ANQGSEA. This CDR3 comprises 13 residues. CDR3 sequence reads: CSVRLPGAYEQYF.

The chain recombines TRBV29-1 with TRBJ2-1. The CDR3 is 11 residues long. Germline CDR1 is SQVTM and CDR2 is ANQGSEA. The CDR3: CSVDLGYEQFF.

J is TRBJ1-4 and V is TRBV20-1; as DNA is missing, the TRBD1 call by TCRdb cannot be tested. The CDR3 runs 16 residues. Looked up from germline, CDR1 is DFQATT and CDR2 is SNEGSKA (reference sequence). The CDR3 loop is CSARAWGLGTNEKLFF.

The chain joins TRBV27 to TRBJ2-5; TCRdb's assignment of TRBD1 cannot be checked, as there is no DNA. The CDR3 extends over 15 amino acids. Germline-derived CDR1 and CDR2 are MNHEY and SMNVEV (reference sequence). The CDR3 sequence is CASSLAREYQESQYF.

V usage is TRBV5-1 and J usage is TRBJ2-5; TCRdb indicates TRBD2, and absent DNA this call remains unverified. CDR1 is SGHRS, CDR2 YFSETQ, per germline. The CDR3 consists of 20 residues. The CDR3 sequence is CASSLVRLAGVSWGQETQYF. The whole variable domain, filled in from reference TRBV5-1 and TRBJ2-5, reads KAGVTQTPRYLIKTRGQQVTLSCSPISGHRSVSWYQQTPGQGLQFLFEYFSETQRNKGNFPGRFSGRQFSNSRSEMNVSTLELGDSALYLCASSLVRLAGVSWGQETQYFGPGTRLLVL.

This CDR3 is CSASGGRDQETQYF. The chain carries TRBV20-1 and TRBJ2-5; TCRdb outputs TRBD2, but without DNA this stays unchecked. The CDR3 runs to 14 residues. Germline V lookup: CDR1 DFQATT, CDR2 SNEGSKA (reference sequence).

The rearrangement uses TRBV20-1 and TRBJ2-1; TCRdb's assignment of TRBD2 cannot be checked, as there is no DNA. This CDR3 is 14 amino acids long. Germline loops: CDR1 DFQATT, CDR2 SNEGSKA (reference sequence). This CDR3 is CSASGGRAVNEQFF.

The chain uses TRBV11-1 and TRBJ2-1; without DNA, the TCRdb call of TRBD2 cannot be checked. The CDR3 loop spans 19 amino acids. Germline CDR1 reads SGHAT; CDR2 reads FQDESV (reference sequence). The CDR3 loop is CASSFLGLAGGEGYNEQFF.

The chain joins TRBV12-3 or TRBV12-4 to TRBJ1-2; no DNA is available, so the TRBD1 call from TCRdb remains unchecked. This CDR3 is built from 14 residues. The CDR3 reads CASSLDDSLYGYTF.

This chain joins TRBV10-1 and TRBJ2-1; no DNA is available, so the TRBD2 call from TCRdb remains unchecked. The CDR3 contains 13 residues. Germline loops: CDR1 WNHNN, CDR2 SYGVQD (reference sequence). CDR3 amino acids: CASRGEVYNEQFF.

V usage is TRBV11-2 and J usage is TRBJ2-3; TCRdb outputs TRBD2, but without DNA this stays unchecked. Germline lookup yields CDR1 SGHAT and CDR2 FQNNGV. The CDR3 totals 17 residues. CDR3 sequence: CASSWKRSSGATDTQYF.

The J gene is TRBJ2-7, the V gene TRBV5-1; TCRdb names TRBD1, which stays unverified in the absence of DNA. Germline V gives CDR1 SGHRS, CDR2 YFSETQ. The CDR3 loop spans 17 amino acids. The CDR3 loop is CASSLRSTQGDSYEQYF.

CDR3 protein: CSVPEGLALGETQYF. The chain uses TRBV29-1 and TRBJ2-5; the TRBD2 assignment by TCRdb is unverifiable without DNA. This CDR3 is 15 amino acids long. Germline V gene sequence: CDR1 SQVTM, CDR2 ANQGSEA.

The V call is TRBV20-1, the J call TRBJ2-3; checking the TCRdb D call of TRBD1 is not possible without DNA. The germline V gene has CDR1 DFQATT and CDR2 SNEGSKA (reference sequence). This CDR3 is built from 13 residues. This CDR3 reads CSLMGPDGYTQYF.

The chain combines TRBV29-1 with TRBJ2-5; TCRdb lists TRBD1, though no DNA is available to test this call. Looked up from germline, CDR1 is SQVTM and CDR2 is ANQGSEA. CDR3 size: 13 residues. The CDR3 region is CSVPGTGQETQYF.

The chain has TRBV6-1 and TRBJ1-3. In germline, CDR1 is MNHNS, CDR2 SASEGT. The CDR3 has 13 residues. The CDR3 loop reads CASSTFSGNTIYF.

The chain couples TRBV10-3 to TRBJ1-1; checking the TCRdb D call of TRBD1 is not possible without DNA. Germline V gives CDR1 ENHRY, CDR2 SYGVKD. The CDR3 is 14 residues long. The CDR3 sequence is CAISDGTENTEAFF.

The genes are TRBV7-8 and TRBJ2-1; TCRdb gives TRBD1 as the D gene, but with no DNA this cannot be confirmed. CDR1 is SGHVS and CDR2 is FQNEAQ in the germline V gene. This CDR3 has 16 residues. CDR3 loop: CASSLQGASSYNEQFF.

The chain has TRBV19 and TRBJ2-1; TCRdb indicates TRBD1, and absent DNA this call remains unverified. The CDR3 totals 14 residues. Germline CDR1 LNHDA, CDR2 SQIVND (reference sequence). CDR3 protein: CASSIGTGWNEQFF.

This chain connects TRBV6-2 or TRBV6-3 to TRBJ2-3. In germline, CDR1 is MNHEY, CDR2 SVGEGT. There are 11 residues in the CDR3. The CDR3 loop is CASSRDRTQYF.